Sequencing of this T cell receptor beta chain was carried out in a study of identical twins. Overall study results and limits: Without tracking the same donors, conclusions rested on cross-sectional statistical analysis.

This clonotype has a count of ten or more. Antigen unknown. The authors used template switching to add a universal primer site and gave cDNA unique molecular identifiers. Via MiXCR, TCRdb re-called the 5' RACE reads, giving one row per CDR3 protein. This sample has fewer than 800,000 distinct CDR3 sequences, with around 7.4% found just once. V was pared by 6 bases and J by 4 bases, with 10 bases between. The CDR3 extends over 14 amino acids. The same sample was also used in a study of yellow fever vaccine responses in identical twins.

The clonotype originates from a woman aged 18-29 years in good health. Sequenced: PBMCs. The chain combines TRBV12-3 or TRBV12-4 with TRBJ1-6; D remains unclear. The CDR3 region has the DNA TGTGCCAGCAGGGAACAGCCATATAATTCACCCCTCCACTTT. It codes for CASREQPYNSPLHF.